This T cell receptor beta chain was retrieved from a study of T cell responses to AZD1222 COVID-19 vaccine. The method was immunoSEQ multiplex PCR; TCRdb's version includes in-frame clones alone and lacks a portion of them. The sample includes tens of thousands of clones, 60% to 85% of them seen just once. The V gene's germline CDR1 is LNHNV and CDR2 YYDKDF (reference sequence). V dropped 6 bases and J dropped 2 bases, with 12 bases sitting between them. The CDR3 sequence is 14 residues long. The starting material was peripheral blood, obtained on day 0 of AZD1222 vaccination. The sequence came from an adult in good health. The chain links TRBV15 to TRBJ2-3, with D perhaps TRBD2 (6 bases). In DNA, the CDR3 is TGTGCCACCAGGGCGGGGCCTCACACAGATACGCAGTATTTT. Its protein product is CATRAGPHTDTQYF.